Below are 24 T cell receptor beta chains sequenced from a single sample in a study of STAT5B mutations in CD4+ large granular lymphocyte leukemia. The table came from immunoSEQ multiplex PCR; TCRdb's copy has only in-frame clones and leaves some out. The sample comprises about 48,000 clones, just over 70% of which are singletons, and about 1.5% rests with the top ten. Sequenced material: CD4+ T cells from blood buffy coats. All receptors derive from a human donor in good health.

The count of this clone is one. This chain connects TRBV28 to TRBJ2-7; TRBD1 matches at 9 bases. Germline V lookup: CDR1 MDHEN, CDR2 SYDVKM. The junction had 6 bases not matched to a gene; V was cut back by 3 bases and J by 3 bases. This CDR3 has 15 amino acids. Written as DNA, the CDR3 is TGTGCCAGCAGTTTCCTCGGGACAGGGCTCTACGAGCAGTACTTC. Its translation: CASSFLGTGLYEQYF.

The chain links TRBV5-6 to TRBJ2-3; D is undetermined. Between the trimmed V and J ends, which lost 1 base and 0 bases, there was a span of 0 bases. Germline assignment: CDR1 SGHDT and CDR2 YYEEEE. CDR3 size: 12 residues. The CDR3 bases are TGTGCCAGCAGCTTGAGCACAGATACGCAGTATTTT. This codes for CASSLSTDTQYF.

The genes are TRBV28 and TRBJ1-2; D is possibly TRBD1 (6 bases). Between the trimmed V and J ends, which lost 3 bases and 8 bases, there was a span of 16 bases. The CDR3 loop spans 14 amino acids. Germline V gene lookup returns CDR1 MDHEN and CDR2 SYDVKM. The CDR3, as DNA: TGTGCCAGCAGTTTGGAAGGGGGGGGTAGCGGCTACACCTTC. This gives the protein CASSLEGGGSGYTF.

This chain uses TRBV5-4 with TRBJ1-1, with D perhaps TRBD1 (5 bases). With 4 bases removed from V and 3 bases from J, the gap between germline ends came to 16 bases. The CDR3 runs 15 residues. Germline-derived CDR1 and CDR2 are SGHNT and YYREEE (reference sequence). The CDR3 bases are TGTGCCAGCAGCCTGGGGAGGGGCGCACACACTGAAGCTTTCTTT. It is translated as CASSLGRGAHTEAFF.

This chain uses TRBV9 with TRBJ2-6; 15 nucleotides line up with TRBD2. Germline V lookup: CDR1 SGDLS, CDR2 YYNGEE. The CDR3 sequence is 19 residues long. V dropped 3 bases and J dropped 6; count of bases not matched to a gene: 10. CDR3 sequence (DNA): TGTGCCAGCAGCGCAGGACTAGCGGGGGGGTTTCGAGAGGCCAACGTCCTGACTTTC. It is translated as CASSAGLAGGFREANVLTF.

This chain uses TRBV9 with TRBJ2-3, with D unresolved. This CDR3 has 15 amino acids. Per germline, CDR1 SGDLS and CDR2 YYNGEE. With 2 bases removed from V and 2 bases from J, the gap between germline ends came to 12 bases. The CDR3 region is CASSVRTEITDTQYF. Written as DNA, the CDR3 is TGTGCCAGCAGCGTTCGGACGGAAATCACAGATACGCAGTATTTT. Looking up the rest from reference TRBV9 and TRBJ2-3 gives the full variable domain: DSGVTQTPKHLITATGQRVTLRCSPRSGDLSVYWYQQSLDQGLQFLIQYYNGEERAKGNILERFSAQQFPDLHSELNLSSLELGDSALYFCASSVRTEITDTQYFGPGTRLTVL.

Here the CDR3 reads CASSMTPNYGYTF. As DNA, the CDR3 is TGTGCCAGCAGCATGACCCCAAACTATGGCTACACCTTC. This rearrangement joins TRBV7-9 to TRBJ1-2; D not resolved. CDR1 and CDR2 (germline): SEHNR, FQNEAQ (reference sequence). There are 13 residues in the CDR3. The germline V and J ends were trimmed by 5 bases and 2 bases, with 9 bases remaining between them.

J is TRBJ1-3 and V is TRBV28; tentatively, D is TRBD1 (5 bases). CDR3 length equals 12 residues. CDR1 MDHEN and CDR2 SYDVKM come from the germline V gene. The V end lost 8 bases, the J end lost 4 bases, and 9 bases lay between the germline ends. CDR3 nucleotides: TGTGCCAGCGCAGGGAAGGGAAACACCATATATTTT. Protein sequence: CASAGKGNTIYF.

This chain links TRBV28 with TRBJ1-5; 11 bases are shared with TRBD1. The J segment lost 4 bases and the V segment lost 7 bases, leaving 6 bases of the junction unmatched. This CDR3 has 15 amino acids. Germline V gene lookup returns CDR1 MDHEN and CDR2 SYDVKM. In nucleotides, the CDR3 is TGTGCCAGCACCGGACAGGGGGCCGCTAATCAGCCCCAGCATTTT. It codes for CASTGQGAANQPQHF.

This clone occurred a few times. The V call is TRBV27, the J call TRBJ1-6, with 9 bases fitting TRBD1. The CDR3 has 15 residues. Looked up from germline, CDR1 is MNHEY and CDR2 is SMNVEV (reference sequence). Unmatched junction bases numbered 6, after V lost 2 bases and J lost 10 bases. CDR3 region: CASSLSGTGSSPLHF. The DNA of the CDR3 is TGTGCCAGCAGTTTAAGTGGGACAGGGTCATCACCCCTCCACTTT.

The chain has TRBV7-2 and TRBJ2-6; D is unclear. Trimming left V 1 base short and J 0 bases short, with 13 bases between. Germline CDR1 and CDR2: SGHTA and FQGNSA. CDR3 length: 18 amino acids. The CDR3 loop is CASSLDMKMYSGANVLTF. The CDR3 region has the DNA TGTGCCAGCAGCTTAGATATGAAGATGTACTCTGGGGCCAACGTCCTGACTTTC.

The chain carries TRBV19 and TRBJ1-2; D is ambiguous. This CDR3 has 13 residues. Germline loops: CDR1 LNHDA, CDR2 SQIVND (reference sequence). V shed 6 bases and J shed 3 bases, with 11 bases lying between them. The CDR3 sequence is CASSPGPDYGYTF. CDR3 nucleotides: TGTGCCAGTAGCCCTGGACCAGACTATGGCTACACCTTC.

The V and J genes are TRBV5-6 and TRBJ2-2; a possible D gene is TRBD1 (7 bases). Germline CDR1 is SGHDT and CDR2 is YYEEEE. The CDR3 spans 14 residues. V shed 2 bases and J shed 6 bases, with 11 bases lying between them. The CDR3 sequence is CASSFGRGAGELFF. The CDR3 nucleotides are TGTGCCAGCAGCTTCGGCAGGGGGGCCGGGGAGCTGTTTTTT.

The chain has TRBV5-1 and TRBJ2-3; TRBD2 is a possible D gene (5 bases). Looked up from germline, CDR1 is SGHRS and CDR2 is YFSETQ. Deletions cut 2 bases from V and 2 bases from J, with 9 bases between. The CDR3 is 14 residues long. The CDR3 DNA reads as TGCGCCAGCAGCTTAGCGGTGAACACAGATACGCAGTATTTT. Protein product: CASSLAVNTDTQYF.

The V gene is TRBV5-1, the J gene TRBJ1-4; 7 bases are shared with TRBD1. This CDR3 region has 14 residues. Trimming took 0 bases from V and 7 from J; bases not matched to a gene: 3. Germline V gene data show CDR1 as SGHRS and CDR2 as YFSETQ. Here the CDR3 DNA reads TGCGCCAGCAGCTTGGTAGCAGGGGGTGAAAAACTGTTTTTT. It specifies CASSLVAGGEKLFF.

In this sample, this clone turned up a few times. The chain joins TRBV7-6 to TRBJ1-2, with no clear D. Germline assignment: CDR1 SGHVS and CDR2 FNYEAQ. V was clipped by 5 bases and J by 2 bases, with 9 bases between them. The CDR3 is 13 amino acids. CDR3 protein: CASSMTENYGYTF. Here the CDR3 DNA reads TGTGCCAGCAGCATGACCGAGAACTATGGCTACACCTTC.

Only one count was recorded for this clone. The genes are TRBV25-1 and TRBJ1-2; no firm D call. The germline V and J ends were trimmed by 4 bases and 7 bases, with 10 bases remaining between them. This CDR3 comprises 12 residues. Germline CDR1 MGHDK, CDR2 SYGVNS. For the CDR3, the DNA is TGTGCCAGCAGTGTGGCTGCGATTGGCTACACCTTC. Its translation: CASSVAAIGYTF.

This clone was counted between two and nine times. The V and J genes are TRBV30 and TRBJ1-4; TRBD1 matches 8 bases. This CDR3 has 15 residues. The V segment lost 0 bases and the J segment 6 bases; nucleotides outside the gene matches: 6. Germline V gene sequence: CDR1 GTSNPN, CDR2 SVGIG (reference sequence). This CDR3 reads CAWSVGGTGYEKLFF. In DNA form, the CDR3 reads TGTGCCTGGAGTGTCGGGGGGACAGGCTATGAAAAACTGTTTTTT. The full variable domain, its missing parts supplied by reference TRBV30 and TRBJ1-4, is SQTIHQWPATLVQPVGSPLSLECTVEGTSNPNLYWYRQAAGRGLQLLFYSVGIGQISSEVPQNLSASRPQDRQFILSSKKLLLSDSGFYLCAWSVGGTGYEKLFFGSGTQLSVL.

The V gene is TRBV10-3, the J gene TRBJ1-3, with D hard to call. Trimming took 0 bases from V and 1 from J, leaving 7 bases between them. CDR1 ENHRY and CDR2 SYGVKD come from the germline V gene. This CDR3 is 15 amino acids long. CDR3 protein: CAISESRSSGNTIYF. DNA of the CDR3: TGTGCCATCAGTGAGTCGAGAAGTTCTGGAAACACCATATATTTT.

This chain links TRBV27 with TRBJ2-6; D not certain. The CDR3 loop spans 15 amino acids. V lost 2 bases to trimming and J lost 0 bases, with 5 bases between them. Germline loops: CDR1 MNHEY, CDR2 SMNVEV (reference sequence). This CDR3 is CASSLHTSGANVLTF. CDR3 coding DNA: TGTGCCAGCAGTTTACACACCTCTGGGGCCAACGTCCTGACTTTC.

The gene calls are TRBV5-6 and TRBJ2-1; 9 nucleotides align to TRBD1. In germline, CDR1 is SGHDT, CDR2 YYEEEE. CDR3 size: 16 residues. V shed 3 bases, J shed 3 bases, and the junction held 7 bases outside the gene matches. The CDR3 sequence is CASSSPGQGNYNEQFF. CDR3 in DNA: TGTGCCAGCAGCTCCCCGGGACAGGGAAACTACAATGAGCAGTTCTTC.

The V gene is TRBV5-1, the J gene TRBJ1-6, with 7 bases matching TRBD1. V lost 4 bases to trimming and J lost 7 bases; unmatched junction nucleotides: 2. Germline values: CDR1 SGHRS, CDR2 YFSETQ. This CDR3 is built from 13 residues. The CDR3 region is CASSLQGNSPLHF. DNA of the CDR3: TGCGCCAGCAGCCTACAGGGGAATTCACCCCTCCACTTT.

The rearrangement joins TRBV18 to TRBJ2-2; D may match TRBD1 or TRBD2 (6 bases each). The CDR3 sequence is 14 residues long. Germline values: CDR1 KGHSH, CDR2 LQKENI. V lost 2 bases to trimming and J lost 6 bases, with 10 bases between them. The CDR3 here is CASSPAGGPGELFF. The CDR3 DNA is TGTGCCAGCTCACCAGCCGGGGGCCCCGGGGAGCTGTTTTTT.

The chain links TRBV5-1 to TRBJ1-2; the D is unclear. The V gene's germline CDR1 is SGHRS and CDR2 YFSETQ. Trimming took 2 bases from V and 2 from J, leaving 7 bases between them. The CDR3 has 13 residues. The CDR3 nucleotides are TGCGCCAGCAGCTTATCCGGAAACTATGGCTACACCTTC. Its translation: CASSLSGNYGYTF. The whole variable domain, filled in from reference TRBV5-1 and TRBJ1-2, reads KAGVTQTPRYLIKTRGQQVTLSCSPISGHRSVSWYQQTPGQGLQFLFEYFSETQRNKGNFPGRFSGRQFSNSRSEMNVSTLELGDSALYLCASSLSGNYGYTFGSGTRLTVV.